The present entry profiles one T cell receptor (beta chain) with its context. This entry comes from a study of shared clonotypes between healthy human individuals. The wider study: The study enrolled two women and three men aged 18 to 49.

The CDR3 totals 14 residues. CDR1 is MDHEN, CDR2 SYDVKM, per germline. About 200 ng DNA, 30,000 to 35,000 T cell genomes, went into each sorted-subset replicate PCR. Generated by immunoSEQ multiplex PCR, the TCRdb table keeps only in-frame clones and is missing some. The profile covers about 700,000 clones, with around two thirds appearing a single time and approximately 1.6% taken by the ten largest. The sequence came from a woman under 40 in good health. This sequence joins TRBV28 and TRBJ2-5; D possibly corresponds to TRBD2 (6 bases). The DNA end lines up better with TRBJ2-7; the J call may be wrong. The sequenced sample consisted of memory CD4+ T cells sorted from blood. Indicated subset: CD45RA-negative fraction. The CDR3 reads CASGPQGGTYEQYF. The CDR3, as DNA: TGTGCCAGCGGGCCCCAGGGAGGAACCTACGAGCAGTACTTC.